A single sample gave rise to the 6 T cell receptor beta chains below, sequenced in a study of shared clonotypes between healthy human individuals. Repertoires were generated with immunoSEQ multiplex PCR, while TCRdb's copy carries only in-frame clones and drops some. Among 450,000 or so clones listed, 70% to 80% were seen once. The sample comprised PBMCs. The origin of the receptors is a woman between 40 and 55 years old in good health. Some clones in this sample may be carry-over from other donors' samples.

This clone has more than one count but fewer than ten. The chain's CDR3 is CASSLSRTNGGEKLFF. CDR3 DNA: TGTGCCAGCAGCCTATCCCGGACAAACGGGGGTGAAAAACTGTTTTTT. The genes are TRBV7-9 and TRBJ1-4; D may be TRBD1 (5 bases). The CDR3 contains 16 residues. Deletions cut 5 bases from V and 7 bases from J, with 20 bases between. Germline V gene sequence: CDR1 SEHNR, CDR2 FQNEAQ (reference sequence).

Regarding this clone: With a far larger clone one base away, a read error is the likely cause. The rearrangement joins TRBV4-2 to TRBJ2-7; TRBD1 aligns across 8 bases. The CDR3 runs to 15 residues. Per germline, CDR1 LGHNA and CDR2 YNFKEQ. The CDR3 coding sequence is TGTGCCAGCAGCCAAGACCAGGGGGCCCACTACGGGCAGTACTTC. This gives the protein CASSQDQGAHYGQYF.

This chain joins TRBV30 and TRBJ2-5, with D unresolved. V was trimmed by 4 bases and J by 4 bases, leaving 16 bases between them. The CDR3 contains 14 residues. Germline V lookup: CDR1 GTSNPN, CDR2 SVGIG (reference sequence). In DNA, the CDR3 is TGTGCCTGGACCCTTCTTGGGCTACGAGAGACCCAGTACTTC. As protein: CAWTLLGLRETQYF.

This clone was seen only a few times. The same CDR3 arises from other DNA sequences in this sample as well. This chain uses TRBV18 with TRBJ2-5, with D possibly matching TRBD2 (5 bases). Germline CDR1 is KGHSH and CDR2 is LQKENI. This CDR3 is 12 amino acids long. Trimming took 3 bases from V and 4 from J, leaving 6 bases between them. CDR3 DNA sequence: TGTGCCAGCTCACCGGCGGGAGAGACCCAGTACTTC. Amino acids: CASSPAGETQYF. The full variable domain, rest sourced from reference TRBV18 and TRBJ2-5, is NAGVMQNPRHLVRRRGQEARLRCSPMKGHSHVYWYRQLPEEGLKFMVYLQKENIIDESGMPKERFSAEFPKEGPSILRIQQVVRGDSAAYFCASSPAGETQYFGPGTRLLVL.

The rearrangement joins TRBV28 to TRBJ1-2, with D possibly TRBD1 on 5 matching bases. The CDR3 runs to 13 residues. The germline V and J ends were trimmed by 6 bases and 0 bases, with 8 bases remaining between them. Germline CDR1 and CDR2: MDHEN and SYDVKM. In DNA, the CDR3 is TGTGCCAGCAGGGACACTTCTAACTATGGCTACACCTTC. Translated, it gives CASRDTSNYGYTF.

V and J are TRBV11-1 and TRBJ2-2; 8 nucleotides align to TRBD1. V lost 2 bases, J lost 2 bases, and 4 bases stayed unmatched. Germline V CDR1 and CDR2: SGHAT, FQDESV (reference sequence). There are 16 residues in the CDR3. For the CDR3, the DNA is TGTGCCAGCAGCTTACGCAGGGGGCGTAACACCGGGGAGCTGTTTTTT. It specifies CASSLRRGRNTGELFF.